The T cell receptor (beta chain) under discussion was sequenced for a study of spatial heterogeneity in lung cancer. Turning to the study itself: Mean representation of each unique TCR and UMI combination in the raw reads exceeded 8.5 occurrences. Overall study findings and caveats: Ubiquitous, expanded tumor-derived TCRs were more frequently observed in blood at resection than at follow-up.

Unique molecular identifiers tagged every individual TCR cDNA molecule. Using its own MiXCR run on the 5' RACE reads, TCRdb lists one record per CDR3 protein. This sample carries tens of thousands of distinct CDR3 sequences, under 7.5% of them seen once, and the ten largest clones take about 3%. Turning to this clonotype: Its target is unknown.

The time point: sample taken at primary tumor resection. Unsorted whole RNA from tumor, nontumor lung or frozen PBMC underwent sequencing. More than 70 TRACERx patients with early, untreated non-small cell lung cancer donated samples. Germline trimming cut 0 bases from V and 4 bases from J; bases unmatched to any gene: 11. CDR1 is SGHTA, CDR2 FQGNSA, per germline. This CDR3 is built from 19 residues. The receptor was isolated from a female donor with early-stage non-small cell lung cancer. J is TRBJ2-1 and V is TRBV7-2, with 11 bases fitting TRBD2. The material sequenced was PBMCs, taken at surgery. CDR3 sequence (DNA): TGTGCCAGCAGCTTAGCGTTTAGGGCTAGCGGGGGGTTATACAATGAGCAGTTCTTC. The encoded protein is CASSLAFRASGGLYNEQFF. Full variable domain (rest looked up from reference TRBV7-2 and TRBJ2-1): GAGVSQSPSNKVTEKGKDVELRCDPISGHTALYWYRQSLGQGLEFLIYFQGNSAPDKSGLPSDRFSAERTGGSVSTLTIQRTQQEDSAVYLCASSLAFRASGGLYNEQFFGPGTRLTVL.